This T cell receptor (beta chain) was observed in a study of cytomegalovirus exposure and HLA in healthy donors. This clone was recorded a few times. J lost 6 bases, V lost 1 base, and 2 bases had no gene match. The CDR3 length is 13 residues. The germline CDR1 and CDR2 sequences are SEHNR and FQNEAQ (reference sequence). The PCR employed 60 Vbeta primers together with 13 Jbeta primers. Using immunoSEQ multiplex PCR, the repertoire was profiled, and TCRdb retains in-frame clones only, with some absent. This table holds 95,000 to 150,000 clones, approximately 80% found once. The sequenced material came from PBMCs. This TCR was recovered from a man aged 18 to 29 in good health and CMV-seropositive. The chain recombines TRBV7-9 with TRBJ1-1, with TRBD1 matching 7 bases. The CDR3 protein is CASSLGDRAEAFF. In DNA form, the CDR3 reads TGTGCCAGCAGCTTAGGCGACAGGGCTGAAGCTTTCTTT. The complete variable domain, with remaining parts taken from reference TRBV7-9 and TRBJ1-1, reads DTGVSQNPRHKITKRGQNVTFRCDPISEHNRLYWYRQTLGQGPEFLTYFQNEAQLEKSRLLSDRFSAERPKGSFSTLEIQRTEQGDSAMYLCASSLGDRAEAFFGQGTRLTVV.